The entry below describes one T cell receptor beta chain. This clone came up once. Its cognate antigen has yet to be identified. No base-level quality is on record; no much larger clone is a single base apart. The data originate from a study of OX40 agonist ivuxolimab in advanced cancers. Describing the broader study: The costimulatory receptor OX40 (CD134) was targeted by ivuxolimab, a fully human IgG2 agonistic monoclonal antibody. In the dose-escalation cohort, approximately 82% of patients were male, and the mean age was approximately 60 years, with a range of about 23 to 90. Patients were allowed to have had prior anti-PD-1, anti-PD-L1 or anti-CTLA-4 therapy, and approximately 40% of the dose-escalation patients had previously received checkpoint inhibitors. Intravenous ivuxolimab was administered to patients every 2 weeks at six dose levels: 0.01, 0.1, 0.3, 1.5, 3 and 10 mg/kg. The paper describes the monotherapy dose-escalation part (N = 52 patients) of the phase I trial of ivuxolimab. Three dose-escalation patients achieved partial responses, one with hepatocellular carcinoma and two with cutaneous melanoma. The point of sequencing TCRbeta in the periphery was to test whether ivuxolimab changed TCR sequence diversity and drove clonal T-cell expansion. Of the approximately 54 dose-escalation patients, hepatocellular carcinoma was present in 19, melanoma in approximately 15, renal cell carcinoma in 9 and head and neck cancer in 9.

For sequencing of the TCRbeta CDR3 region, genomic DNA was extracted from the sorted cells. The immunoSEQ Assay was used for sequencing of TCRbeta CDR3 regions. TCRdb's version of the immuneACCESS table is confined to in-frame rearrangements and falls short of the full clone set. An unresolved V gene accounts for under half of the shortfall where checked; the remainder is of unknown origin. In this sample the table shows about 69,000 clones, approximately 81% of which occur a single time. Roughly 6.1% of the sample belongs to the ten largest clones. Points the paper makes about the study in general: At doses of 0.1 to 3.0 mg/kg, clonal expansion of both CD4+ and CD8+ T cells in blood was seen between baseline and week 6. After ivuxolimab, more expanded clones were found on average in CD8+ T cells than in CD4+ T cells. Low levels of normalized T-cell clonal expansion were also seen in some patients who did not respond. In partial responders in the 0.1-3.0 mg/kg groups, normalized peripheral clonal expansion was found to be among the lowest, especially among CD8+ T cells. The antigen specificity of the clonally expanded peripheral T cells was not determined.

The trial excluded patients who had a history of autoimmune disease or who were on systemic immunosuppression. Peripheral blood for TCR sequencing was collected from all dose cohorts at baseline, on cycle 4 day 1, and on cycle 7 day 1. Samples were obtained from an open-label, multicenter, first-in-human phase I dose-escalation trial of ivuxolimab. The trial enrolled adults with locally advanced or metastatic head and neck squamous cell, hepatocellular, melanoma or renal cell carcinoma. Before TCR sequencing, CD4+ and CD8+ T cells were separately sorted from peripheral blood. V gives up 4 bases and J gives up 0 bases, and the segment between their germline ends measures 17 bases. The cysteine opens and the phenylalanine closes a CDR3 of 17 amino acids. Only the CDR3 DNA is retained, 51 bases long and in frame from the first base.

This sequence originates from an adult with an advanced solid tumor such as melanoma, head and neck, liver or kidney cancer. The chain joins TRBV5-3 to TRBJ2-1; TRBD2 is a weak D gene call, 6 bases matching. TRBV5-3 counts as an open reading frame of uncertain function. The sequencing used CD4+ or CD8+ T cells sorted from blood, collected in a trial of the OX40 agonist ivuxolimab. The CDR3 protein sequence reads: CARSLLGTPNSYNEQFF. Read as DNA, the sequence is TGTGCCAGAAGCCTTCTAGGGACTCCGAACTCCTACAATGAGCAGTTCTTC.